The rows below give T cell receptor beta chains drawn from one sample of a study of blood T cell repertoires in COVID-19. Data came from immunoSEQ multiplex PCR; TCRdb stores just in-frame clones and leaves some out. The data hold 250,000 to 350,000 clones, with about 90% observed a single time. Specimen: PBMCs or T cells enriched from blood (not recorded which). The receptors derive from a woman aged 18 to 35 with acute COVID-19. CDR3s include the opening cysteine and the closing phenylalanine or tryptophan. The D gene is left open where the match is weak. The size of a clone is reported for some rows only, either as once, few or many, or as a class for expanded clones.

>-|TRBD1|11|TRBJ1-2|TRBV7-2
CASRLGGGYTF
TGTGCCAGCAGACTAGGGGGCGGCTACACCTTC
>-|-|15|TRBJ2-3|TRBV27
CASTPGGRGTDTQYF
TGTGCCAGCACCCCGGGTGGCAGGGGCACAGATACGCAGTATTTT
>-|TRBD1|15|TRBJ1-4|TRBV18
CASSRSGGQNEKLFF
TGTGCCAGCTCACGCTCAGGGGGTCAAAATGAAAAACTGTTTTTT
>-|-|14|TRBJ1-2|TRBV5-1
CASSTSSNLYGYTF
TGCGCCAGCAGCACATCCTCAAACCTCTATGGCTACACCTTC
>-|-|15|TRBJ1-5|TRBV18
CASSPRQSGGQPQHF
TGTGCCAGCTCACCCCGACAGTCCGGGGGGCAGCCCCAGCATTTT
>-|-|14|TRBJ1-1|TRBV7-8
CASTPRAGPVEAFF
TGTGCCAGCACCCCAAGGGCGGGGCCTGTTGAAGCTTTCTTT
>-|TRBD2|12|TRBJ2-1|TRBV18
CAGRGGDNEQFF
TGTGCCGGGCGGGGGGGCGACAATGAGCAGTTCTTC
>once|-|15|TRBJ2-7|TRBV5-1
CASRRERGGPYEQYF
TGCGCCAGCAGACGAGAGAGGGGAGGTCCTTACGAGCAGTACTTC
>-|-|13|TRBJ2-1|TRBV28
CASSKQVPNEQFF
TGTGCCAGCAGCAAACAGGTCCCCAATGAGCAGTTCTTC
>-|TRBD2|14|TRBJ2-5|TRBV5-1
CASSPTSGPLTQYF
TGCGCCAGCAGCCCGACTAGCGGCCCCCTAACCCAGTACTTC
>-|-|15|TRBJ1-3|TRBV7-2
CASSLAAYSGNTIYF
TGTGCCAGCAGCTTAGCCGCGTACTCTGGAAACACCATATATTTT
>-|-|15|TRBJ1-2|TRBV19
CASSRERTAIYGYTF
TGTGCCAGTAGTAGAGAACGGACAGCCATCTATGGCTACACCTTC
>-|TRBD2|20|TRBJ2-7|TRBV15
CATSRSGAAGLAGGLDEQYF
TGTGCCACCAGCCGAAGTGGGGCAGCCGGACTAGCGGGAGGCTTAGACGAGCAGTACTTC
>-|-|16|TRBJ1-4|TRBV5-4
CASSQTPSATNEKLFF
TGTGCCAGCAGCCAAACACCATCTGCAACTAATGAAAAACTGTTTTTT
>-|TRBD2|16|TRBJ2-1|TRBV28
CASRLFPGLAYNEQFF
TGTGCCAGCAGGTTATTCCCGGGACTAGCCTACAATGAGCAGTTCTTC
>once|TRBD2|15|TRBJ2-1|TRBV5-5
CASSPLAGGNNEQFF
TGTGCCAGCAGCCCGCTGGCGGGAGGGAACAATGAGCAGTTCTTC
>-|-|12|TRBJ2-1|TRBV27
CASSGSPPEQFF
TGTGCCAGCAGTGGCTCGCCCCCGGAGCAGTTCTTC
>-|TRBD1|14|TRBJ2-1|TRBV18
CASSSGTGSDEQFF
TGTGCCAGCTCATCCGGGACAGGGAGCGATGAGCAGTTCTTC
>few|TRBD1|14|TRBJ1-6|TRBV5-1
CASSDTGGYSPLHF
TGCGCCAGCAGCGACACAGGGGGGTATTCACCCCTCCACTTT
>-|-|14|TRBJ1-1|TRBV5-1
CASSLASPNTEAFF
TGCGCCAGCAGCTTGGCATCCCCGAACACTGAAGCTTTCTTT
>-|-|15|TRBJ1-5|TRBV18
CASSLTSGGNQPQHF
TGTGCCAGCTCACTGACGTCAGGCGGCAATCAGCCCCAGCATTTT
>-|-|16|TRBJ2-1|TRBV19
CASSQPAAGRYNEQFF
TGTGCCAGTAGCCAACCGGCGGCGGGAAGGTACAATGAGCAGTTCTTC
>-|TRBD2|17|TRBJ2-1|TRBV9
CASSKGGRTILDNEQFF
TGTGCCAGCAGCAAGGGAGGGCGGACCATTTTAGACAATGAGCAGTTCTTC
>once|TRBD2|17|TRBJ2-7|TRBV3-1/TRBV3-2
CASSQSAGATSLPEQYF
TGTGCCAGCAGCCAATCAGCGGGGGCCACTTCCTTACCCGAGCAGTACTTC
>-|TRBD2|16|TRBJ2-7|TRBV27
CASSLMAGGISYEQYF
TGTGCCAGCAGTTTAATGGCGGGAGGAATATCCTACGAGCAGTACTTC
>once|TRBD2|15|TRBJ2-7|TRBV6-5
CASSRSSGTSNEQYF
TGTGCCAGCAGCCGATCTTCCGGGACTAGTAACGAGCAGTACTTC
>-|TRBD1|15|TRBJ2-1|TRBV6-5
CASSRQGATDNEQFF
TGTGCCAGCTCGAGACAGGGGGCGACGGACAATGAGCAGTTCTTC
>few|-|16|TRBJ2-4|TRBV27
CASSLSAGQGRDIQYF
TGTGCCAGCAGTTTATCGGCAGGCCAGGGGAGGGACATTCAGTACTTC
>-|-|16|TRBJ2-7|TRBV11-3
CASSLGPPQGPYEQYF
TGTGCCAGCAGCTTAGGACCCCCACAGGGACCCTACGAGCAGTACTTC
>once|TRBD1|12|TRBJ1-2|TRBV29-1
CSVTGGNYGYTF
TGCAGCGTAACAGGGGGTAACTATGGCTACACCTTC
>-|TRBD2|17|TRBJ2-1|TRBV24-1
CATSDRYSGRGYNEQFF
TGTGCCACCAGTGATCGGTATAGCGGGAGGGGGTACAATGAGCAGTTCTTC
>medium-sized|TRBD2|14|TRBJ2-2|TRBV3-1/TRBV3-2
CASSQAGGAGELFF
TGTGCCAGCAGCCAAGCGGGAGGGGCCGGGGAGCTGTTTTTT
>-|TRBD1|14|TRBJ2-7|TRBV30
CAWSEGQGEDEQYF
TGTGCCTGGAGTGAGGGACAGGGTGAGGACGAGCAGTACTTC
>-|-|13|TRBJ2-1|TRBV6-5
CASSSRGSNEQFF
TGTGCCAGCTCCTCTAGGGGGTCGAATGAGCAGTTCTTC
>-|-|15|TRBJ2-1|TRBV4-2
CASSQLGQGPLEQFF
TGTGCCAGCAGCCAACTGGGGCAGGGGCCACTGGAGCAGTTCTTC
>-|TRBD2|13|TRBJ2-1|TRBV7-2
CASSFLAGLEQFF
TGTGCCAGCAGCTTCCTAGCGGGACTGGAGCAGTTCTTC
>-|-|14|TRBJ1-1|TRBV18
CASSPPGEGTEAFF
TGTGCCAGCTCACCACCGGGTGAGGGAACTGAAGCTTTCTTT
>-|-|14|TRBJ2-1|TRBV19
CASREGQRYNEQFF
TGTGCCAGTAGAGAGGGCCAACGGTACAATGAGCAGTTCTTC
>-|-|13|TRBJ1-2|TRBV18
CASSPQGNYGYTF
TGTGCCAGCTCCCCTCAGGGGAACTATGGCTACACCTTC
>-|TRBD1|14|TRBJ1-2|TRBV7-2
CASSRQTGRYGYTF
TGTGCCAGCAGCCGCCAGACAGGGCGCTATGGCTACACCTTC
>-|TRBD2|14|TRBJ2-7|TRBV5-1
CASSLAVSGSEQYF
TGCGCCAGCAGCTTGGCCGTAAGCGGGAGCGAGCAGTACTTC
>-|-|12|TRBJ1-5|TRBV28
CASSLLSQPQHF
TGTGCCAGCAGTTTACTGAGTCAGCCCCAGCATTTT
>-|TRBD2|15|TRBJ2-2|TRBV5-1
CASSLAGAVTGELFF
TGCGCCAGCAGCTTAGCGGGAGCAGTCACCGGGGAGCTGTTTTTT
>-|-|16|TRBJ1-3|TRBV18
CASSQEEFSSGNTIYF
TGTGCCAGCTCACAGGAGGAGTTTAGCTCTGGAAACACCATATATTTT
>-|TRBD2|16|TRBJ2-1|TRBV19
CASESVAGTSYNEQFF
TGTGCCAGTGAATCGGTAGCGGGAACGTCATACAATGAGCAGTTCTTC
>-|TRBD2|13|TRBJ2-7|TRBV28
CASRPSGVLEQYF
TGTGCCAGCAGGCCTAGCGGGGTCCTCGAGCAGTACTTC
>-|TRBD1|17|TRBJ2-3|TRBV7-8
CASSLDWTGASTDTQYF
TGTGCCAGCAGCTTAGATTGGACAGGGGCGAGCACAGATACGCAGTATTTT
>-|-|15|TRBJ2-1|TRBV11-3
CASSPSPARANEQFF
TGTGCCAGCAGCCCGAGTCCGGCGAGGGCCAATGAGCAGTTCTTC
>-|-|14|TRBJ2-5|TRBV7-2
CASSSFGARETQYF
TGTGCCAGCAGCTCGTTTGGGGCCCGAGAGACCCAGTACTTC
>-|TRBD1|16|TRBJ1-2|TRBV19
CASSIKAVTGVYGYTF
TGTGCCAGTAGTATCAAAGCAGTTACAGGGGTCTATGGCTACACCTTC
>-|-|12|TRBJ2-3|TRBV28
CASSSSADTQYF
TGTGCCAGCAGTTCCTCCGCGGATACGCAGTATTTT
>-|TRBD1|16|TRBJ1-6|TRBV11-2
CASSSSSGTDNSPLHF
TGTGCCAGCAGCTCGAGTAGCGGGACAGATAATTCACCCCTCCACTTT
>-|-|15|TRBJ2-3|TRBV29-1
CSVDAWEEGADTQYF
TGCAGCGTTGATGCGTGGGAGGAAGGGGCAGATACGCAGTATTTT
>-|-|15|TRBJ2-7|TRBV7-9
CASSLEGGVSYEQYF
TGTGCCAGCAGCTTAGAAGGGGGAGTATCCTACGAGCAGTACTTC
>-|TRBD2|16|TRBJ2-1|TRBV7-7
CASSKTLAGERNEQFF
TGTGCCAGCAGCAAAACCCTAGCGGGAGAAAGGAATGAGCAGTTCTTC